A selection of T cell receptor beta chains follows, all from one sample in a study of read filtering for tumor transcriptome and immune sequencing. Using its own MiXCR run on the reads, TCRdb lists one record per CDR3 protein. This table holds roughly 90,000 distinct CDR3 sequences, 20% to 25% found once. The sample was a population of CD138-negative cells sorted from bone marrow. The receptors come from a donor at least 40 years old with multiple myeloma. CDR3s include the opening cysteine and the closing phenylalanine or tryptophan. The D gene is left open where the match is weak. Rows may omit the clone size; those that give it use once, few, many or a size class.

v_call: TRBV29-1
j_call: TRBJ1-1
d_call: NA
clone_size: many
cdr3_aa: CSVGEGMNTEAFF
cdr3_nt: TGCAGCGTTGGAGAGGGGATGAACACTGAAGCTTTCTTT

v_call: TRBV5-4
j_call: TRBJ2-2
d_call: NA
clone_size: NA
cdr3_aa: CASSSGRTGELFF
cdr3_nt: TGTGCCAGCAGCTCCGGGCGCACCGGGGAGCTGTTTTTT

v_call: TRBV29-1
j_call: TRBJ2-1
d_call: TRBD2
clone_size: many
cdr3_aa: CSIERDSYNEQFF
cdr3_nt: TGCAGCATCGAGCGGGATAGCTACAATGAGCAGTTCTTC

v_call: TRBV6-5
j_call: TRBJ2-4
d_call: NA
clone_size: few
cdr3_aa: CASSYSFNRMGLGKNIQYF
cdr3_nt: TGTGCCAGCAGTTACTCGTTTAACAGGATGGGTCTTGGCAAAAACATTCAGTACTTC

v_call: TRBV12-3/TRBV12-4
j_call: TRBJ2-1
d_call: TRBD2
clone_size: many
cdr3_aa: CASSLRLAGTGEQFF
cdr3_nt: TGTGCCAGCAGTTTAAGGTTAGCGGGGACCGGAGAGCAGTTCTTC

v_call: TRBV5-1
j_call: TRBJ2-2
d_call: NA
clone_size: many
cdr3_aa: CASSESGNTGELFF
cdr3_nt: TGCGCCAGCAGCGAGTCAGGGAACACCGGGGAGCTGTTTTTT

v_call: TRBV28
j_call: TRBJ2-7
d_call: NA
clone_size: many
cdr3_aa: CASRFQPDKLSEQYF
cdr3_nt: TGTGCCAGCAGATTTCAGCCGGACAAGTTAAGCGAGCAGTACTTC

v_call: TRBV6-4
j_call: TRBJ1-1
d_call: NA
clone_size: NA
cdr3_aa: CASRALGQNTEAFF
cdr3_nt: TGTGCCAGCAGAGCGTTGGGACAGAACACTGAAGCTTTCTTT

v_call: TRBV7-9
j_call: TRBJ1-1
d_call: TRBD1
clone_size: many
cdr3_aa: CASSGQGGNTEAFF
cdr3_nt: TGTGCCAGCAGCGGACAGGGGGGGAACACTGAAGCTTTCTTT

v_call: TRBV2
j_call: TRBJ2-6
d_call: NA
clone_size: many
cdr3_aa: CASRNSGANVLTF
cdr3_nt: TGTGCCAGCAGGAACTCTGGGGCCAACGTCCTGACTTTC

v_call: TRBV10-2
j_call: TRBJ2-5
d_call: TRBD2
clone_size: NA
cdr3_aa: CASSGRGTSLGETQYF
cdr3_nt: TGCGCCAGCAGTGGACGCGGGACTAGCCTCGGGGAGACCCAGTACTTC

v_call: TRBV18
j_call: TRBJ1-5
d_call: NA
clone_size: few
cdr3_aa: CASSLTSDQPQHF
cdr3_nt: TGTGCCAGCTCACTAACAAGCGATCAGCCCCAGCATTTT

v_call: TRBV28
j_call: TRBJ1-4
d_call: TRBD1
clone_size: many
cdr3_aa: CASSPTGGEEKLFF
cdr3_nt: TGTGCCAGCAGCCCTACAGGGGGCGAGGAAAAACTGTTTTTT

v_call: TRBV11-2
j_call: TRBJ2-5
d_call: NA
clone_size: NA
cdr3_aa: CASSPTLGARRGETQYF
cdr3_nt: TGTGCCAGCAGCCCCACGCTTGGCGCTAGAAGAGGAGAGACCCAGTACTTC

v_call: TRBV5-1
j_call: TRBJ2-3
d_call: NA
clone_size: NA
cdr3_aa: CASSTRHGDTQYF
cdr3_nt: TGCGCCAGCAGCACGCGGCACGGAGATACGCAGTATTTT

v_call: TRBV5-1
j_call: TRBJ2-4
d_call: NA
clone_size: NA
cdr3_aa: CASSSVLQGNIQYF
cdr3_nt: TGCGCCAGCAGTTCTGTCCTCCAAGGAAACATTCAGTACTTC

v_call: TRBV10-2
j_call: TRBJ2-1
d_call: NA
clone_size: many
cdr3_aa: CASSVGSSYNEQFF
cdr3_nt: TGTGCCAGCAGTGTGGGAAGCTCCTACAATGAGCAGTTCTTC

v_call: TRBV6-2/TRBV6-3
j_call: TRBJ1-2
d_call: NA
clone_size: few
cdr3_aa: CASSYPTSYGYTF
cdr3_nt: TGTGCCAGCAGTTATCCGACAAGCTATGGCTACACCTTC

v_call: TRBV18
j_call: TRBJ1-4
d_call: TRBD1
clone_size: few
cdr3_aa: CASSPTGDRDEKLFF
cdr3_nt: TGTGCCAGCTCACCAACGGGGGACAGGGACGAAAAACTGTTTTTT

v_call: TRBV20-1
j_call: TRBJ2-1
d_call: NA
clone_size: many
cdr3_aa: CSARVILLHEQFF
cdr3_nt: TGCAGTGCTAGGGTAATCCTCTTACATGAGCAGTTCTTC

v_call: TRBV20-1
j_call: TRBJ1-1
d_call: TRBD1
clone_size: many
cdr3_aa: CSARDAGQGRSEAFF
cdr3_nt: TGCAGTGCTAGAGATGCCGGACAGGGAAGGTCTGAAGCTTTCTTT

v_call: TRBV20-1
j_call: TRBJ2-5
d_call: NA
clone_size: few
cdr3_aa: CSARKRGDPQETQYF
cdr3_nt: TGCAGTGCTAGGAAAAGAGGGGACCCCCAAGAGACCCAGTACTTC

v_call: TRBV5-6
j_call: TRBJ2-7
d_call: NA
clone_size: NA
cdr3_aa: CASSLGRDLYEQYF
cdr3_nt: TGTGCTAGCAGCTTGGGGCGCGACCTCTACGAGCAGTACTTC

v_call: TRBV28
j_call: TRBJ2-1
d_call: NA
clone_size: many
cdr3_aa: CASKTGNFYNEQFF
cdr3_nt: TGTGCCAGCAAGACGGGGAACTTCTACAATGAGCAGTTCTTC

v_call: TRBV15
j_call: TRBJ2-1
d_call: NA
clone_size: many
cdr3_aa: CATSRVGEHYNEQFF
cdr3_nt: TGTGCCACCAGCAGAGTGGGGGAACATTACAATGAGCAGTTCTTC

v_call: TRBV7-8
j_call: TRBJ1-1
d_call: NA
clone_size: many
cdr3_aa: CASSPPGHLEAFF
cdr3_nt: TGTGCCAGCAGCCCCCCGGGGCACCTTGAAGCTTTCTTT

v_call: TRBV2
j_call: TRBJ1-2
d_call: NA
clone_size: many
cdr3_aa: CASREQGYGYTF
cdr3_nt: TGTGCCAGCAGAGAACAGGGCTATGGCTACACCTTC